Below, one T cell receptor (beta chain) is given with its context. Both 60 Vbeta primers and 13 Jbeta primers went into the PCR. Generated by immunoSEQ multiplex PCR, the TCRdb table keeps only in-frame clones and is missing some. Here the sample table reports about 160,000 clones. The record originates from a study of cytomegalovirus exposure and HLA in healthy donors. CDR1 and CDR2 from the germline V gene are SGHDT and YYEEEE. The germline V and J ends were trimmed by 1 base and 1 base, with 6 bases remaining between them. The CDR3 consists of 14 residues. This sequence originates from a woman aged 60-75 years in good health and CMV-seronegative. The sequenced sample consisted of PBMCs. The V and J genes are TRBV5-6 and TRBJ2-1; no firm D call. Here the CDR3 reads CASSLPESYNEQFF. Written as DNA, the CDR3 is TGTGCCAGCAGCTTGCCCGAGTCCTACAATGAGCAGTTCTTC.